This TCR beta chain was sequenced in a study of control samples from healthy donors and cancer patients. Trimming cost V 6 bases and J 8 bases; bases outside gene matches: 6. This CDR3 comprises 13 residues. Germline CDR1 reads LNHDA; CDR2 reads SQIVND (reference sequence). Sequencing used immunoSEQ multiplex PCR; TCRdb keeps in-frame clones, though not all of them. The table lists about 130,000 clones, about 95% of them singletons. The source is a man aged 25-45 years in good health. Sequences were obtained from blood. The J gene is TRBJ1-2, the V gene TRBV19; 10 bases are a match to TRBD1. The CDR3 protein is CASRRGTGVGYTF. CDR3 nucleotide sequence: TGTGCCAGTAGGCGGGGGACAGGGGTAGGCTACACCTTC.